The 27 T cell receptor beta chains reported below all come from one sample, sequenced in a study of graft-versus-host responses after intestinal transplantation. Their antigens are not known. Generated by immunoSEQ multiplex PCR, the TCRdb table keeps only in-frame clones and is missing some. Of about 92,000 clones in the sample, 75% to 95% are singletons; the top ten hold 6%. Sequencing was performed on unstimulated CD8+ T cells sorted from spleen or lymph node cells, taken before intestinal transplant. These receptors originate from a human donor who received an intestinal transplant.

The CDR3 reads CASSFSGAAYNEQFF. CDR3 sequence (DNA): TGTGCCAGCAGCTTCAGCGGGGCGGCCTACAATGAGCAGTTCTTC. This chain uses TRBV11-1 with TRBJ2-1, with TRBD2 matching over 7 bases. Germline CDR1 is SGHAT and CDR2 is FQDESV (reference sequence). The CDR3 totals 15 residues. The junction had 4 bases not matched to a gene; V was cut back by 3 bases and J by 2 bases.

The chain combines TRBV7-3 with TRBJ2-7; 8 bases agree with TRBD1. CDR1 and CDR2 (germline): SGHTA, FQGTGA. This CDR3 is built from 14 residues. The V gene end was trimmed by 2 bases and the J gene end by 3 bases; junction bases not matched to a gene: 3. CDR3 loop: CASSLATGGYEQYF. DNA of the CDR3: TGTGCCAGCAGCTTAGCAACAGGGGGCTACGAGCAGTACTTC.

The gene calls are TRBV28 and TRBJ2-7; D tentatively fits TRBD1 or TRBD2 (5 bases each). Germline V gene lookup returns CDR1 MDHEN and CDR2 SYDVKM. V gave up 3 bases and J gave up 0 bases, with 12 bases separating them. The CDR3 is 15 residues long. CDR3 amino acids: CASSFGDGLSYEQYF. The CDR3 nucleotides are TGTGCCAGCAGTTTTGGGGACGGCCTCTCCTACGAGCAGTACTTC.

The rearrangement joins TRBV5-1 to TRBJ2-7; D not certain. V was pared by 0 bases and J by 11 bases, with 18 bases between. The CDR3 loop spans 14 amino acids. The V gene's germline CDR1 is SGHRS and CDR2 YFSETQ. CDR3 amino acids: CASSLEASPRMEYF. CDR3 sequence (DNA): TGCGCCAGCAGCTTGGAGGCCAGCCCCCGAATGGAGTACTTC.

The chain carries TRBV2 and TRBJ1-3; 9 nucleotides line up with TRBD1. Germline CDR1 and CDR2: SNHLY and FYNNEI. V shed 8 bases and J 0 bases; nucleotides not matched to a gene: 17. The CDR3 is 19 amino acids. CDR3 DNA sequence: TGTGCCAGCCAGTCTGCCGGGACAGGGCGTAGGACCTCTGGAAACACCATATATTTT. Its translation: CASQSAGTGRRTSGNTIYF. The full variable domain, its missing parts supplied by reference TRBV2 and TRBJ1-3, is EPEVTQTPSHQVTQMGQEVILRCVPISNHLYFYWYRQILGQKVEFLVSFYNNEISEKSEIFDDQFSVERPDGSNFTLKIRSTKLEDSAMYFCASQSAGTGRRTSGNTIYFGEGSWLTVV.

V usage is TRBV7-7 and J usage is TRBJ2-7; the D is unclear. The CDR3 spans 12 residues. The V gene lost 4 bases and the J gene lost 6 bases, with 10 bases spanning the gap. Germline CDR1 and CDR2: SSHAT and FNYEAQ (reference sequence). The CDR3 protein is CASSSFTGEQYF. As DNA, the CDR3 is TGTGCCAGCAGCTCCTTCACGGGCGAGCAGTACTTC.

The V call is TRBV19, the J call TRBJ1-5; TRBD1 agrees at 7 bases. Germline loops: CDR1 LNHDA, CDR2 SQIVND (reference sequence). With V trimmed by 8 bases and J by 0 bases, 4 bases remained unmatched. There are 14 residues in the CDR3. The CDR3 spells CASGTAYSNQPQHF. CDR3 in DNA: TGTGCCAGTGGGACAGCCTATAGCAATCAGCCCCAGCATTTT. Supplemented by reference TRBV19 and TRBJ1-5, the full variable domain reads DGGITQSPKYLFRKEGQNVTLSCEQNLNHDAMYWYRQDPGQGLRLIYYSQIVNDFQKGDIAEGYSVSREKKESFPLTVTSAQKNPTAFYLCASGTAYSNQPQHFGDGTRLSIL.

CDR3 loop: CASSGRLAGGVTDTQYF. CDR3 nucleotides: TGTGCCAGCAGCGGCCGACTAGCGGGAGGGGTCACAGATACGCAGTATTTT. The chain employs TRBV9 and TRBJ2-3, with TRBD2 matching 14 bases. Trimming took 3 bases from V and 2 from J; bases not matched to a gene: 5. CDR1 and CDR2 from the germline V gene are SGDLS and YYNGEE. The CDR3 loop spans 17 amino acids. Full variable domain (outside the CDR3, taken from reference TRBV9 and TRBJ2-3): DSGVTQTPKHLITATGQRVTLRCSPRSGDLSVYWYQQSLDQGLQFLIQYYNGEERAKGNILERFSAQQFPDLHSELNLSSLELGDSALYFCASSGRLAGGVTDTQYFGPGTRLTVL.

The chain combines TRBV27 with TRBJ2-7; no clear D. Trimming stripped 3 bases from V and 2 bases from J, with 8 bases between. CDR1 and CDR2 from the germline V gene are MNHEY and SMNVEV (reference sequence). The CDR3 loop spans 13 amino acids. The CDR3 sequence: CASSFGLPYEQYF. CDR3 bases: TGTGCCAGCAGTTTCGGGTTACCCTACGAGCAGTACTTC.

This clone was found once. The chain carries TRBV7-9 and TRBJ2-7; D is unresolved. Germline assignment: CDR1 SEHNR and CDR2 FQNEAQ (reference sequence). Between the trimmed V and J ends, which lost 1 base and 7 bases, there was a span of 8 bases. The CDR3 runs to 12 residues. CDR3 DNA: TGTGCCAGCAGCTTAGAAGGGTTGGAGCAGTACTTC. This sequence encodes CASSLEGLEQYF.

The CDR3 coding sequence is TGCGCCAGCAGCCAACGACAGGGCGAAGATGAAAAACTGTTTTTT. Protein: CASSQRQGEDEKLFF. This chain connects TRBV5-1 to TRBJ1-4; 7 bases map to TRBD1. Germline V lookup: CDR1 SGHRS, CDR2 YFSETQ. V was pared by 4 bases and J by 6 bases, with 9 bases of the junction left unmatched. This CDR3 has 15 amino acids.

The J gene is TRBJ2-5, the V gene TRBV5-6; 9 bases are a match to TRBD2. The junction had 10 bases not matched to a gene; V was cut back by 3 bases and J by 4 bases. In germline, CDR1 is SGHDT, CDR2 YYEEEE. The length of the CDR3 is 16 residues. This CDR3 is CASSWAGAGGPETQYF. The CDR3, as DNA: TGTGCCAGCAGCTGGGCCGGGGCGGGGGGGCCAGAGACCCAGTACTTC.

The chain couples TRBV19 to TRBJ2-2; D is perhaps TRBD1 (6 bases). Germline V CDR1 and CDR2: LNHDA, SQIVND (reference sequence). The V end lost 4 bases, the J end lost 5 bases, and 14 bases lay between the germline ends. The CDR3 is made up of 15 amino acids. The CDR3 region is CASSTEAGATGELFF. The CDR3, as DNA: TGTGCCAGTAGTACAGAGGCAGGGGCGACCGGGGAGCTGTTTTTT.

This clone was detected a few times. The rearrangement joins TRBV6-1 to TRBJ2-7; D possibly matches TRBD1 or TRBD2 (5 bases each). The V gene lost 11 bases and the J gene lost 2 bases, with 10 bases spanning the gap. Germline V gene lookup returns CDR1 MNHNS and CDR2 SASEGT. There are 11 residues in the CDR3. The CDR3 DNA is TGTGCCGTCCGGGACCCCTACGAGCAGTACTTC. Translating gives CAVRDPYEQYF.

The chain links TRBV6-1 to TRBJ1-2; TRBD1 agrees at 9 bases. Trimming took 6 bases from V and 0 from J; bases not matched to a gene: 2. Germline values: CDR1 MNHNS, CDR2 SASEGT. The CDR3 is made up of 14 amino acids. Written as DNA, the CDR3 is TGTGCCAGCAGCCACAGGGGGCCTAACTATGGCTACACCTTC. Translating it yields CASSHRGPNYGYTF.

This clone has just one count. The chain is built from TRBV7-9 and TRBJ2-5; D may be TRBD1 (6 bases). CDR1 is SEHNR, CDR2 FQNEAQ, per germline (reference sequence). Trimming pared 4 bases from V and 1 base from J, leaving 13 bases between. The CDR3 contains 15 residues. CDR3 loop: CASSSRDIGQETQYF. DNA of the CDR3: TGTGCCAGCAGCTCCCGGGACATCGGCCAAGAGACCCAGTACTTC. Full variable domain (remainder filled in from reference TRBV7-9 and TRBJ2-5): DTGVSQNPRHKITKRGQNVTFRCDPISEHNRLYWYRQTLGQGPEFLTYFQNEAQLEKSRLLSDRFSAERPKGSFSTLEIQRTEQGDSAMYLCASSSRDIGQETQYFGPGTRLLVL.

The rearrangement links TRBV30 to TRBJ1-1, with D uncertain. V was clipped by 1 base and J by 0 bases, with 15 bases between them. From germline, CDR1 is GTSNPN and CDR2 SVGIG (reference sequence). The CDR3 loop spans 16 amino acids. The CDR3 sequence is CAWSATLMRMNTEAFF. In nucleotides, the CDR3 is TGTGCCTGGAGTGCAACATTAATGCGAATGAACACTGAAGCTTTCTTT.

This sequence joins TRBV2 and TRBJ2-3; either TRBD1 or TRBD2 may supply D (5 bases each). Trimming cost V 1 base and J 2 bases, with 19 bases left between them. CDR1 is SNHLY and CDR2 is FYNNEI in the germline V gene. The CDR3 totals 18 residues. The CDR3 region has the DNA TGTGCCAGCAGTGAAGGTTCGTGGGACGAGGGATTCACAGATACGCAGTATTTT. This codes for CASSEGSWDEGFTDTQYF.

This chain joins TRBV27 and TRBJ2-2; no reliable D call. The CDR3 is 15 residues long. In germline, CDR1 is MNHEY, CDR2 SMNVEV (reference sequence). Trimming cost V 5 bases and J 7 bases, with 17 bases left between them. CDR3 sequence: CASSKYPFGHGELFF. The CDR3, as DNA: TGTGCCAGCAGTAAATACCCGTTTGGTCACGGGGAGCTGTTTTTT.

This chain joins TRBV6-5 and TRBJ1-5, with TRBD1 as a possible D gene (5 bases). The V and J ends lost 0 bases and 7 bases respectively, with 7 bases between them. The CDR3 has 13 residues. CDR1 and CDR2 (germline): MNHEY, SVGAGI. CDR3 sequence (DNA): TGTGCCAGCAGTTACTCAGGGGAACAGCCCCAGCATTTT. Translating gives CASSYSGEQPQHF.

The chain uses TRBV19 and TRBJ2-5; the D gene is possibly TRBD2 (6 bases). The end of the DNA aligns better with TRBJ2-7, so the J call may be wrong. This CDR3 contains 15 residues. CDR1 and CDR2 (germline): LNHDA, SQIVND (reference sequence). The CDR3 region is CASSIFGGRSYEQYF. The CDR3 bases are TGTGCCAGTAGTATTTTTGGAGGGAGGTCCTACGAGCAGTACTTC.

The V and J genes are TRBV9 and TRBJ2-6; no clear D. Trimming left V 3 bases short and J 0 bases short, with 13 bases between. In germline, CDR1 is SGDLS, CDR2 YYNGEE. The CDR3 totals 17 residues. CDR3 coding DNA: TGTGCCAGCAGCGCCAGGATCGAGAGCTCTGGGGCCAACGTCCTGACTTTC. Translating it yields CASSARIESSGANVLTF.

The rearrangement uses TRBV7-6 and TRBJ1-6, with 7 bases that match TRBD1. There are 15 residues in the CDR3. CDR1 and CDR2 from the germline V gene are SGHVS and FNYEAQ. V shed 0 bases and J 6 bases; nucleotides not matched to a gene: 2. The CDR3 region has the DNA TGTGCCAGCAGCTTAGCACCAGGGGGTAATTCACCCCTCCACTTT. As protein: CASSLAPGGNSPLHF.

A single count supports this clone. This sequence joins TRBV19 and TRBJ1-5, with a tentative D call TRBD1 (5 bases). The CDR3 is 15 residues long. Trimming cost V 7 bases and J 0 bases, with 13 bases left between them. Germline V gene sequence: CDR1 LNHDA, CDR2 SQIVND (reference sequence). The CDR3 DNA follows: TGTGCCAGTACCGAGGACATATATAGCAATCAGCCCCAGCATTTT. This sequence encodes CASTEDIYSNQPQHF.

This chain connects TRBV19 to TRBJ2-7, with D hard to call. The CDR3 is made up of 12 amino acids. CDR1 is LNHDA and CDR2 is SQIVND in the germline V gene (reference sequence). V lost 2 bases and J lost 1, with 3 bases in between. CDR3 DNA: TGTGCCAGTAGTATACGATCCTACGAGCAGTACTTC. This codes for CASSIRSYEQYF.

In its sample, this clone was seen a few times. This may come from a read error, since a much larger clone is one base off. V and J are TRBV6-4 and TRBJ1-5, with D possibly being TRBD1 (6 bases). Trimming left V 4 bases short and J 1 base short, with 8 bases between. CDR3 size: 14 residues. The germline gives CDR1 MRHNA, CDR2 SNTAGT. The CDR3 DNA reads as TGTGCCAGCAGTGTGGGGGCGAGCAATCAGCCCCAGCATTTT. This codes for CASSVGASNQPQHF.

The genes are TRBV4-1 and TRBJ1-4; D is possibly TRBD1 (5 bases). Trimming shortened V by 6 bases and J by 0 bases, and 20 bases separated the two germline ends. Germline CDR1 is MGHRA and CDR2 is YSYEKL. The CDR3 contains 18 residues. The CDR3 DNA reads TGCGCCAGCAGAACCACAGGACCCAGCTCCCCAACTAATGAAAAACTGTTTTTT. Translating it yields CASRTTGPSSPTNEKLFF.